In its sample, the clone carrying this T cell receptor beta chain was seen many times. No antigen is known for it. The time point here: patch test 1, 2 weeks after DPC sensitization. Treatment: therapeutic diphenylcyclopropenone sensitization with weekly scalp DPC. The V end lost 3 bases, the J end lost 4 bases, and 9 bases lay between the germline ends. Germline V gives CDR1 MNHEY, CDR2 SMNVEV (reference sequence). This CDR3 is 13 amino acids long. One entry per CDR3 protein, called by TCRdb with MiXCR from the RACE reads. The data show some 380,000 distinct CDR3 sequences, about 4.4% seen once. The data were taken from a study of human T cells and chemical hapten exposure. Study at large: Sensitization employed 2% DPC on about 2 cm by about 2 cm of upper inner arm skin. TCR yields per sample varied mostly from small pooled library volume differences. Broader study findings: Donors, who had alopecia, may show an immune response that differs from healthy people's. PT1 expanded TCR counts correlated positively with patch test score.

The chain links TRBV27 to TRBJ1-2; D is ambiguous. Here the sequenced sample was whole blood, taken in connection with sensitization to the hapten diphenylcyclopropenone (DPC). This receptor was taken from a woman between 50 and 59 years old with alopecia areata. Some clones in this sample may be carry-over from other donors' samples. CDR3 bases: TGTGCCAGCAGTTTCGCAGGACTCTATGGCTACACCTTC. It translates to CASSFAGLYGYTF.